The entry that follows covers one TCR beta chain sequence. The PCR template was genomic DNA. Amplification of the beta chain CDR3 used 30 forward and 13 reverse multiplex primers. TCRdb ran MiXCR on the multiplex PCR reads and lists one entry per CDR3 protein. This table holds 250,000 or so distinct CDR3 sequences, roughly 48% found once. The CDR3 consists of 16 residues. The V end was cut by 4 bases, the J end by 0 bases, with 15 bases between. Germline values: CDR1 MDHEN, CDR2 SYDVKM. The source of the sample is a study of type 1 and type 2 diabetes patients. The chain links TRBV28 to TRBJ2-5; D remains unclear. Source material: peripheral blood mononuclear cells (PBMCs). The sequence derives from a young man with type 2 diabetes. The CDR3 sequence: CASSSPLGPYQETQYF. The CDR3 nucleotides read TGTGCCAGCAGTTCCCCTTTAGGTCCGTACCAAGAGACCCAGTACTTC. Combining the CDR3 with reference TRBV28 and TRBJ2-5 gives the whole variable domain DVKVTQSSRYLVKRTGEKVFLECVQDMDHENMFWYRQDPGLGLRLIYFSYDVKMKEKGDIPEGYSVSREKKERFSLILESASTNQTSMYLCASSSPLGPYQETQYFGPGTRLLVL.